This T cell receptor (beta chain) was retrieved from a study of response to subunit inactivated influenza vaccine. Findings and caveats of the study: Authors suggested each seasonal flu vaccination may recruit only limited numbers of new T cells.

TCRdb redid the calling of the RT-PCR reads with MiXCR, one entry per CDR3 protein. This table has 530,000 or so distinct CDR3 sequences, about 25% appearing once. The germline V gene has CDR1 SGHKS and CDR2 YYEKEE (reference sequence). CDR3 length: 15 residues. V gave up 4 bases and J gave up 4 bases; unmatched junction bases: 7. Of note for this clonotype: Antigen: not known.

Specimen: CD4+ T cells sorted from PBMCs, collected 4 to 6 days after vaccination. J is TRBJ1-5 and V is TRBV5-5, with 8 bases lining up with TRBD1. The clonotype originates from a man aged 50 to 60 who received an inactivated influenza vaccine. The CDR3 here is CASSVHRGDNQPQHF. DNA for the CDR3: TGTGCCAGCAGCGTCCACAGGGGGGATAATCAGCCCCAGCATTTT. The variable domain in full, with the rest retrieved from reference TRBV5-5 and TRBJ1-5, is DAGVTQSPTHLIKTRGQQVTLRCSPISGHKSVSWYQQVLGQGPQFIFQYYEKEERGRGNFPDRFSARQFPNYSSELNVNALLLGDSALYLCASSVHRGDNQPQHFGDGTRLSIL.